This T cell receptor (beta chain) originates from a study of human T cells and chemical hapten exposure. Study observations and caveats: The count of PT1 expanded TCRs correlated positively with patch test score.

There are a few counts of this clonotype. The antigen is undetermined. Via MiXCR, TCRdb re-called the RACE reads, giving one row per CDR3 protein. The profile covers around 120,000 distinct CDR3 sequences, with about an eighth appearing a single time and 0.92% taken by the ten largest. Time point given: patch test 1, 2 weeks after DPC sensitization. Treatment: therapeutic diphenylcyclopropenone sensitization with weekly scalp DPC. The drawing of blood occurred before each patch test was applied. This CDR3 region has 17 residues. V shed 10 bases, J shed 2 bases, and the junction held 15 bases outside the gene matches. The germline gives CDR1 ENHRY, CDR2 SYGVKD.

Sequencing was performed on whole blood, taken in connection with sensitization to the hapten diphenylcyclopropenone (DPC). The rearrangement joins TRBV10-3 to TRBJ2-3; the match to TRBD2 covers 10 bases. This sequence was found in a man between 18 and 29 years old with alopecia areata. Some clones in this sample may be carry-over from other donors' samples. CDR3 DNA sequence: TGTGCCAACGCGCCGACTCGAACTAGCGGGGCCACAGATACGCAGTATTTT. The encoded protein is CANAPTRTSGATDTQYF.